Listed below are T cell receptor beta chains from one sample, sequenced in a study of CXCR3-negative and CXCR3-positive naive CD8 T cells. TCRdb re-called the 5' RACE reads; one entry per CDR3 protein, DNA not given. Its listing shows over 70,000 distinct CDR3 sequences. Source material: naive CXCR3- CD8+ T cells from blood. The receptors were sampled from a human donor in good health. Some clones in this sample may be carry-over from other donors' samples. Both conserved end residues are part of each CDR3. Fields, in order: V gene, J gene, CDR3 protein.

>TRBV6-4|TRBJ2-1
CASSVGTSSNEQFF
>TRBV7-9|TRBJ1-2
CASSLTGDHTDF
>TRBV29-1|TRBJ2-5
CSVDKTEETQYF
>TRBV4-3|TRBJ1-6
CASSQRRDRDSPLHF
>TRBV7-9|TRBJ2-3
CASSFPSTDTQYF
>TRBV28|TRBJ2-3
CASSLRVLRPGEQNTDTQYF
>TRBV7-9|TRBJ2-2
CASSTHDAGHMNTGKLFF
>TRBV6-5|TRBJ1-2
CASSSGVYGYTF
>TRBV7-2|TRBJ2-7
CASSLGLAGGSSSYEQYF
>TRBV28|TRBJ2-7
CASSLVGSGYEQYF
>TRBV25-1|TRBJ2-7
CACSAGTSDFYEQYF
>TRBV20-1|TRBJ1-1
CSVLRLQNTEAFF
>TRBV13|TRBJ1-2
CASSLGQGSGYTF
>TRBV2|TRBJ2-4
CASSGVEESLVSFGKNIQYF
>TRBV7-2|TRBJ1-6
CASSFGGYNSPLHF
>TRBV7-3|TRBJ1-1
CASQGGGTEAFF
>TRBV13|TRBJ2-7
CASSLDNSYEQYF